Presented here are 17 T cell receptor beta chains from one specimen sequenced in a study of cytomegalovirus exposure and HLA in healthy donors. PCR primers comprised 60 Vbeta and 13 Jbeta primers. Some clones are missing from TCRdb's copy, which holds only in-frame ones; the method was immunoSEQ multiplex PCR. The sample has 200,000 to 250,000 clones; roughly 79% are singletons. Sequenced: PBMCs. The receptors were sampled from a woman between 40 and 50 years old in good health and CMV-seronegative.

In this sample, this clone turned up once. The chain employs TRBV6-1 and TRBJ2-1; D may be TRBD1 (5 bases). Germline CDR1 MNHNS, CDR2 SASEGT. V was cut by 5 bases and J by 4 bases, with 12 bases left in between. The length of the CDR3 is 14 residues. CDR3 in DNA: TGTGCCAGCAGTCTCCAGACAGTATACAATGAGCAGTTCTTC. Its protein product is CASSLQTVYNEQFF.

The J gene is TRBJ2-1, the V gene TRBV19; 8 bases fit TRBD1. Germline CDR1 reads LNHDA; CDR2 reads SQIVND (reference sequence). Unmatched junction bases numbered 6, after V lost 4 bases and J lost 7 bases. The CDR3 loop spans 14 amino acids. The CDR3 DNA reads as TGTGCCAGTAGTACTCAGGGGGCAGTGAATGAGCAGTTCTTC. It specifies CASSTQGAVNEQFF.

This sequence joins TRBV6-5 and TRBJ2-2, with a weak D call TRBD2 (5 bases). V dropped 8 bases and J dropped 1 base, with 8 bases sitting between them. Germline CDR1 and CDR2: MNHEY and SVGAGI. There are 13 residues in the CDR3. DNA of the CDR3: TGTGCCAGCGGACTCTGGAACACCGGGGAGCTGTTTTTT. This encodes CASGLWNTGELFF.

V gene TRBV7-9 combines with J gene TRBJ2-2; TRBD2 matches 8 bases. The CDR3 totals 15 residues. Trimming cost V 6 bases and J 3 bases; bases outside gene matches: 6. Looked up from germline, CDR1 is SEHNR and CDR2 is FQNEAQ (reference sequence). The CDR3 sequence is CASRTGGPDTGELFF. The CDR3 nucleotides read TGTGCCAGCAGGACGGGGGGGCCGGACACCGGGGAGCTGTTTTTT. Full variable domain (rest looked up from reference TRBV7-9 and TRBJ2-2): DTGVSQNPRHKITKRGQNVTFRCDPISEHNRLYWYRQTLGQGPEFLTYFQNEAQLEKSRLLSDRFSAERPKGSFSTLEIQRTEQGDSAMYLCASRTGGPDTGELFFGEGSRLTVL.

The chain combines TRBV28 with TRBJ1-3; D not certain. With 5 bases removed from V and 5 bases from J, the gap between germline ends came to 7 bases. CDR3 length equals 12 residues. CDR1 MDHEN and CDR2 SYDVKM come from the germline V gene. CDR3 coding DNA: TGTGCCAGCAGTCCCCAGAGAAACACCATATATTTT. It specifies CASSPQRNTIYF.

V gene TRBV11-2 combines with J gene TRBJ2-5; D is undetermined. Germline lookup yields CDR1 SGHAT and CDR2 FQNNGV. Trimming pared 1 base from V and 1 base from J, leaving 4 bases between. The CDR3 runs 13 residues. CDR3 coding DNA: TGTGCCAGCAGCTTAGCGGTCCAAGAGACCCAGTACTTC. Translation: CASSLAVQETQYF.

Concerning this clone: Without the conserved terminal phenylalanine or tryptophan, this CDR3 likely stems from a read error. The DNA is left out, because the CDR3 cannot be placed on it with certainty; the CDR3 is given as TCRdb lists it. The chain carries TRBV6-7 and TRBJ1-2; the D call TRBD1 from the table was never checked on the DNA. TRBV6-7 is classed as an ORF, of uncertain function. The CDR3 comprises 9 residues, both ends counted. The CDR3 region is CASSLQGAP.

The rearrangement joins TRBV28 to TRBJ1-4, with 11 bases identical to TRBD1. Trimming removed 2 bases from V and 7 bases from J; junction bases left unmatched: 6. This CDR3 has 16 amino acids. Germline CDR1 and CDR2: MDHEN and SYDVKM. This CDR3 reads CASSLITGTGGEKLFF. The CDR3 region has the DNA TGTGCCAGCAGTTTAATTACAGGGACAGGGGGTGAAAAACTGTTTTTT.

The chain combines TRBV29-1 with TRBJ1-2; maybe TRBD1 (5 bases). The V end lost 2 bases, the J end lost 5 bases, and 6 bases lay between the germline ends. CDR3 size: 11 residues. Germline V gene lookup returns CDR1 SQVTM and CDR2 ANQGSEA. The CDR3 is CSVEQGYGYTF. CDR3 DNA sequence: TGCAGCGTTGAACAGGGTTATGGCTACACCTTC.

The CDR3 protein is CASSARTGSYEQYF. The CDR3 bases are TGCGCCAGCAGCGCCCGGACAGGGAGCTACGAGCAGTACTTC. The rearrangement joins TRBV4-3 to TRBJ2-7, with 8 bases fitting TRBD1. V was clipped by 5 bases and J by 3 bases; unmatched bases: 6. Germline values: CDR1 LGHNA, CDR2 YSLEER. This CDR3 has 14 amino acids.

This sequence joins TRBV6-1 and TRBJ2-5; 10 bases align to TRBD1. Germline V gene sequence: CDR1 MNHNS, CDR2 SASEGT. CDR3 length equals 16 residues. Trimming at V came to 4 bases and at J to 5 bases, leaving 10 bases not matched to a gene. The CDR3: CASSVRTGQGGETQYF. Written as DNA, the CDR3 is TGTGCCAGCAGTGTACGCACCGGACAGGGGGGGGAGACCCAGTACTTC.

The chain has TRBV27 and TRBJ2-7; 7 bases agree with TRBD1. Germline CDR1 is MNHEY and CDR2 is SMNVEV (reference sequence). This CDR3 spans 14 amino acids. V was pared by 5 bases and J by 4 bases, with 8 bases of the junction left unmatched. CDR3: CASSIQGKSYEQYF. The CDR3 nucleotides are TGTGCCAGCAGTATACAGGGGAAGTCGTACGAGCAGTACTTC.

The gene calls are TRBV30 and TRBJ1-2; a weak D match, TRBD1 (6 bases). CDR1 GTSNPN and CDR2 SVGIG come from the germline V gene (reference sequence). Trimming took 5 bases from V and 2 from J, leaving 6 bases between them. This CDR3 comprises 11 residues. The DNA of the CDR3 is TGTGCCTGGCAGGGGAACTATGGCTACACCTTC. Translating gives CAWQGNYGYTF. Drawing the rest from reference TRBV30 and TRBJ1-2, the complete variable domain is SQTIHQWPATLVQPVGSPLSLECTVEGTSNPNLYWYRQAAGRGLQLLFYSVGIGQISSEVPQNLSASRPQDRQFILSSKKLLLSDSGFYLCAWQGNYGYTFGSGTRLTVV.

The rearrangement uses TRBV18 and TRBJ1-1; 9 nucleotides agree with TRBD1. The trim removed 3 bases at V and 4 bases at J, leaving 9 bases unmatched. Per germline, CDR1 KGHSH and CDR2 LQKENI. There are 16 residues in the CDR3. As DNA, the CDR3 is TGTGCCAGCTCACCGCAGGGGACAGGGTGGGGCACTGAAGCTTTCTTT. It codes for CASSPQGTGWGTEAFF. The full variable domain, with the rest looked up from reference TRBV18 and TRBJ1-1, is NAGVMQNPRHLVRRRGQEARLRCSPMKGHSHVYWYRQLPEEGLKFMVYLQKENIIDESGMPKERFSAEFPKEGPSILRIQQVVRGDSAAYFCASSPQGTGWGTEAFFGQGTRLTVV.

This chain joins TRBV28 and TRBJ1-1; TRBD1 matches at 11 bases. J was trimmed by 4 bases and V by 6 bases; bases with no gene match: 4. Germline assignment: CDR1 MDHEN and CDR2 SYDVKM. The CDR3 is made up of 14 amino acids. The CDR3 sequence: CASSTDRGLTEAFF. The CDR3 DNA reads as TGTGCCAGCAGCACGGACAGGGGGCTCACTGAAGCTTTCTTT.

Comments on this clone: Its ends do not fully match the called genes, so a read error is possible. The chain is built from TRBV7-7 and TRBJ1-3, with a tentative D call TRBD1 (5 bases). Germline assignment: CDR1 SSHAT and CDR2 FNYEAQ (reference sequence). The CDR3 consists of 13 residues. This CDR3 is CASSQGTGNTIYF. Here the CDR3 DNA reads TGTGCTAGCAGTCAGGGAACTGGAAACACCATATATTTT.

The gene calls are TRBV7-9 and TRBJ1-6, with D perhaps TRBD1 (5 bases). Germline loops: CDR1 SEHNR, CDR2 FQNEAQ (reference sequence). Trimming took 2 bases from V and 7 from J, leaving 12 bases between them. The CDR3 sequence is 15 residues long. The chain's CDR3 is CASSLLGQSNSPLHF. The CDR3 nucleotides read TGTGCCAGCAGCTTATTAGGACAATCGAATTCACCCCTCCACTTT.